Listed below are T cell receptor beta chains from one sample, sequenced in a study of T-cell reconstitution after alpha-beta-depleted transplantation in children. Via MiXCR, TCRdb re-called the PCR reads, giving one row per CDR3 protein. The sample carries about 230,000 distinct CDR3 sequences, 9.5% to 15% recorded once. This specimen consisted of PBMCs from the stem cell graft donor, obtained from the stem cell graft. These receptors all stem from a human donor who donated a stem cell graft to a child with acute lymphoblastic leukemia. The CDR3 runs from the conserved cysteine through the conserved F or W. Fields, in order: clone size, D gene, J gene, V gene, CDR3 DNA, CDR3 protein. D genes are given only for firm matches. Size is stated for part of the rows, as once, few or many counts, or as a class when the clone is expanded.

abundance: many; d_gene: -; j_gene: TRBJ1-1; v_gene: TRBV6-5; CDR3nt: TGTGCCAGCAGTTCGGAGGGGGAAGCTTTCTTT; CDR3aa: CASSSEGEAFF
abundance: many; d_gene: -; j_gene: TRBJ1-6; v_gene: TRBV7-2; CDR3nt: TGTGCCAGCAGCGGGGCGGATCCTAGGAATTCACCCCTCCACTTT; CDR3aa: CASSGADPRNSPLHF
abundance: many; d_gene: -; j_gene: TRBJ1-5; v_gene: TRBV20-1; CDR3nt: TGCAGTGCTAGGCCCCGGCATAGCAATCAGCCCCAGCATTTT; CDR3aa: CSARPRHSNQPQHF
abundance: many; d_gene: TRBD2; j_gene: TRBJ2-2; v_gene: TRBV4-2; CDR3nt: TGTGCCAGCAGCCCGGGACTAGCGGGGGACGCGAACACCGGGGAGCTGTTTTTT; CDR3aa: CASSPGLAGDANTGELFF
abundance: many; d_gene: -; j_gene: TRBJ1-6; v_gene: TRBV6-1; CDR3nt: TGTGCCAGCACCGCGGAGGGGACTAGCCCCAATTCACCCCTCCACTTT; CDR3aa: CASTAEGTSPNSPLHF
abundance: -; d_gene: TRBD1; j_gene: TRBJ2-7; v_gene: TRBV4-3; CDR3nt: TGCGCCAGCAGCCGTACCGGGACAGGGATCTACGAGCAGTACTTC; CDR3aa: CASSRTGTGIYEQYF
abundance: -; d_gene: TRBD2; j_gene: TRBJ2-3; v_gene: TRBV5-4; CDR3nt: TGTGCCAGCAGCTTGAACGGGGGGACAGATACGCAGTATTTT; CDR3aa: CASSLNGGTDTQYF
abundance: many; d_gene: TRBD2; j_gene: TRBJ2-7; v_gene: TRBV5-1; CDR3nt: TGCGCCAGCAGAGGACTAGCACTCAACGAGCAGTACTTC; CDR3aa: CASRGLALNEQYF
abundance: many; d_gene: -; j_gene: TRBJ2-7; v_gene: TRBV15; CDR3nt: TGTGCCACCAGCAGAGATTTCCCCCATTGGGGCGAGCAGTACTTC; CDR3aa: CATSRDFPHWGEQYF
abundance: few; d_gene: -; j_gene: TRBJ2-7; v_gene: TRBV6-5; CDR3nt: TGTGCCAGCACTCCTCCACGAGGGGCGGCCTACGAGCAGTACTTC; CDR3aa: CASTPPRGAAYEQYF
abundance: many; d_gene: -; j_gene: TRBJ2-5; v_gene: TRBV3-1; CDR3nt: TGTGCCAGCAGCAGGGGACCACAAGAGACCCAGTACTTC; CDR3aa: CASSRGPQETQYF
abundance: -; d_gene: TRBD1; j_gene: TRBJ2-7; v_gene: TRBV5-1; CDR3nt: TGCGCCAGCAGCTTGGAACAGGGGGCCGACTACGAGCAGTACTTC; CDR3aa: CASSLEQGADYEQYF
abundance: many; d_gene: -; j_gene: TRBJ1-1; v_gene: TRBV20-1; CDR3nt: TGCAGTGCATACAGGGACAACACTGAAGCTTTCTTT; CDR3aa: CSAYRDNTEAFF
abundance: many; d_gene: TRBD1; j_gene: TRBJ1-2; v_gene: TRBV28; CDR3nt: TGTGCCAGCAGCCCCCCCCCGGGACAGGGTTCTGGCTACACCTTC; CDR3aa: CASSPPPGQGSGYTF
abundance: many; d_gene: -; j_gene: TRBJ2-7; v_gene: TRBV28; CDR3nt: TGTGCCAGCAGTTTATCTTACTACGAGCAGTACTTC; CDR3aa: CASSLSYYEQYF
abundance: -; d_gene: -; j_gene: TRBJ2-1; v_gene: TRBV27; CDR3nt: TGTGCCAGCAGGAAAGGGATCCAGCCTGAGCAGTTCTTC; CDR3aa: CASRKGIQPEQFF
abundance: many; d_gene: -; j_gene: TRBJ2-3; v_gene: TRBV28; CDR3nt: TGTGCCAGCAGTTTCGACAGAGCCAGGGATACGCAGTATTTT; CDR3aa: CASSFDRARDTQYF
abundance: many; d_gene: -; j_gene: TRBJ2-7; v_gene: TRBV9; CDR3nt: TGTGCCAGCAGCGTCCCGGACGGGGACTACGAGCAGTACTTC; CDR3aa: CASSVPDGDYEQYF
abundance: many; d_gene: -; j_gene: TRBJ2-3; v_gene: TRBV7-2; CDR3nt: TGTGCCAGCAGCTCGGACTCCGCTACGCAGTATTTT; CDR3aa: CASSSDSATQYF
abundance: few; d_gene: TRBD2; j_gene: TRBJ2-7; v_gene: TRBV7-2; CDR3nt: TGTGCCAGCAGCGCCGCCGGGGGGAGAGCCTACGAGCAGTACTTC; CDR3aa: CASSAAGGRAYEQYF
abundance: many; d_gene: -; j_gene: TRBJ1-1; v_gene: TRBV28; CDR3nt: TGTGCCAGCTCAGGGTCCCGGAACACTGAAGCTTTCTTT; CDR3aa: CASSGSRNTEAFF
abundance: many; d_gene: TRBD2; j_gene: TRBJ2-3; v_gene: TRBV3-1; CDR3nt: TGTGCCAGCAGCCGAACAGCGGGGGGCCTTCCAGATACGCAGTATTTT; CDR3aa: CASSRTAGGLPDTQYF
abundance: many; d_gene: -; j_gene: TRBJ2-5; v_gene: TRBV25-1; CDR3nt: TGTGCCAGCAGTGAATTACAAGAGACCCAGTACTTC; CDR3aa: CASSELQETQYF
abundance: many; d_gene: TRBD1; j_gene: TRBJ1-1; v_gene: TRBV7-9; CDR3nt: TGTGCCAGCAGTTACGGGACAGCTGAAGCTTTCTTT; CDR3aa: CASSYGTAEAFF
abundance: many; d_gene: TRBD1; j_gene: TRBJ2-5; v_gene: TRBV7-2; CDR3nt: TGTGCCAGCAGCTTAGGAGGGACAGGGGGCGGAAAGACCCAGTACTTC; CDR3aa: CASSLGGTGGGKTQYF
abundance: many; d_gene: -; j_gene: TRBJ2-7; v_gene: TRBV5-6; CDR3nt: TGTGCCAGCAGCTCTGAGGGGGGGCTAACCTACGAGCAGTACTTC; CDR3aa: CASSSEGGLTYEQYF
abundance: many; d_gene: -; j_gene: TRBJ1-5; v_gene: TRBV6-2/TRBV6-3; CDR3nt: TGTGCCAGCAGCCCCATACAACAGGGACCGGCCGGTCAGCCCCAGCATTTT; CDR3aa: CASSPIQQGPAGQPQHF
abundance: many; d_gene: TRBD1; j_gene: TRBJ1-2; v_gene: TRBV4-3; CDR3nt: TGCGCCAGCAGCCATGGACAGGCTACCTATGGCTACACCTTC; CDR3aa: CASSHGQATYGYTF
abundance: -; d_gene: TRBD1; j_gene: TRBJ1-1; v_gene: TRBV10-3; CDR3nt: TGTGCCATCAGTGATGGGGACAGGGGAGCTGAAGCTTTCTTT; CDR3aa: CAISDGDRGAEAFF
abundance: many; d_gene: TRBD1; j_gene: TRBJ2-7; v_gene: TRBV7-9; CDR3nt: TGTGCCAGCAGCTTGAGGACAGGGCACGAGCAGTACTTC; CDR3aa: CASSLRTGHEQYF
abundance: many; d_gene: -; j_gene: TRBJ2-7; v_gene: TRBV19; CDR3nt: TGTGCCAGTAGTATGGGGGACGGGGACTCCTACGAGCAGTACTTC; CDR3aa: CASSMGDGDSYEQYF
abundance: many; d_gene: TRBD2; j_gene: TRBJ2-1; v_gene: TRBV9; CDR3nt: TGTGCCAGCAGCGCCCTCGGGACTAGGACCAATGAGCAGTTCTTC; CDR3aa: CASSALGTRTNEQFF
abundance: -; d_gene: TRBD1; j_gene: TRBJ1-5; v_gene: TRBV5-6; CDR3nt: TGTGCCAGCAGCTACCGACAGGGGATAAACTCAAATCAGCCCCAGCATTTT; CDR3aa: CASSYRQGINSNQPQHF
abundance: many; d_gene: TRBD2; j_gene: TRBJ2-1; v_gene: TRBV6-2/TRBV6-3; CDR3nt: TGTGCCAGCAGTTACTCGAAACTAGCGGGGTACAATGAGCAGTTCTTC; CDR3aa: CASSYSKLAGYNEQFF
abundance: many; d_gene: -; j_gene: TRBJ2-5; v_gene: TRBV20-1; CDR3nt: TGCAGTGCTGTAAAAGGGGTACAGGAGACCCAGTACTTC; CDR3aa: CSAVKGVQETQYF
abundance: -; d_gene: -; j_gene: TRBJ2-6; v_gene: TRBV6-5; CDR3nt: TGTGCCAGCAGGTCCTCGACAGGCGGGGTGCGTGGGGCCAACGGCCTGACTTTC; CDR3aa: CASRSSTGGVRGANGLTF
abundance: many; d_gene: -; j_gene: TRBJ2-1; v_gene: TRBV27; CDR3nt: TGTGCCAGCAGTTGGGGCGGTAATGGTGAGCAGTTCTTC; CDR3aa: CASSWGGNGEQFF
abundance: many; d_gene: TRBD1; j_gene: TRBJ1-5; v_gene: TRBV12-3/TRBV12-4; CDR3nt: TGTGCCAGCAGGCCCGGGACAGGGGAACCCAATCAGCCCCAGCATTTT; CDR3aa: CASRPGTGEPNQPQHF
abundance: many; d_gene: TRBD1; j_gene: TRBJ1-3; v_gene: TRBV15; CDR3nt: TGTGCCACCAGCGGGGGACAGGGGATGGGAAACACCATATATTTT; CDR3aa: CATSGGQGMGNTIYF
abundance: many; d_gene: -; j_gene: TRBJ1-2; v_gene: TRBV12-3/TRBV12-4; CDR3nt: TGTGCCAGCAGTTTAGCGGGGGCGGGCTATGGCTACACCTTC; CDR3aa: CASSLAGAGYGYTF
abundance: many; d_gene: -; j_gene: TRBJ2-4; v_gene: TRBV29-1; CDR3nt: TGCAGCGTCCTTGGGGAATCTAAAAACATTCAGTACTTC; CDR3aa: CSVLGESKNIQYF
abundance: -; d_gene: -; j_gene: TRBJ1-2; v_gene: TRBV30; CDR3nt: TGTGCCTGGCTTAGGGGGGCATCCTATGGCTACACCTTC; CDR3aa: CAWLRGASYGYTF
abundance: once; d_gene: TRBD1; j_gene: TRBJ2-7; v_gene: TRBV12-3/TRBV12-4; CDR3nt: TGTGCCAGCAGCCCTGGACAGGGAGTCTTGGACGAGCAGTACTTC; CDR3aa: CASSPGQGVLDEQYF
abundance: many; d_gene: -; j_gene: TRBJ2-1; v_gene: TRBV5-1; CDR3nt: TGCGCCAGCAGCCCGGTCGGAAAGAGCTCCTACAATGAGCAGTTCTTC; CDR3aa: CASSPVGKSSYNEQFF